This T cell receptor (beta chain) was observed in a study of OX40 agonist ivuxolimab in advanced cancers. Study summary: Patients receiving dose escalation had hepatocellular carcinoma, melanoma, renal cell or head and neck cancer. Three patients showed partial responses: one hepatocellular carcinoma and two cutaneous melanoma cases. Study outcomes and limitations: Low normalized T-cell clonal expansion was additionally recorded for some nonresponders. Clonal expansion from baseline to week 6 occurred in both CD4+ and CD8+ T cells.

Points on this clone: Its antigen is undetermined.

The assay was immunoSEQ multiplex PCR, and TCRdb's table has in-frame clones only and misses some. The table includes 21,000 or so clones, 70% to 90% detected once. Germline V gene data show CDR1 as SGHAT and CDR2 as FQNNGV. The junction had 11 bases not matched to a gene; V was cut back by 5 bases and J by 0 bases. CDR3 length: 19 residues. The receptor's source is an adult with an advanced solid tumor such as melanoma, head and neck, liver or kidney cancer. The starting material was CD4+ or CD8+ T cells sorted from blood, obtained in a trial of the OX40 agonist ivuxolimab. The chain carries TRBV11-2 and TRBJ2-1; 12 bases match TRBD2. CDR3 sequence reads: CASSLAGTSGRSSYNEQFF. Here the CDR3 DNA reads TGTGCCAGCAGCCTAGCCGGGACTAGCGGGCGATCCTCCTACAATGAGCAGTTCTTC.